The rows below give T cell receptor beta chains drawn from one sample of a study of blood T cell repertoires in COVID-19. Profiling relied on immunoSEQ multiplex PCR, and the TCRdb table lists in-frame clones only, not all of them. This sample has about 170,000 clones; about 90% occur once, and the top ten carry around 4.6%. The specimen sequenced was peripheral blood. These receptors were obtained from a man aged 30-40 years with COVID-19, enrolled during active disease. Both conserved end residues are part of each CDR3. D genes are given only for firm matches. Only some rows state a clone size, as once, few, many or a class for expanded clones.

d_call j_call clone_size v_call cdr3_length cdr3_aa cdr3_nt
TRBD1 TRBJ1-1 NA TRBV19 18 CASSSPGTGGAMNTEAFF TGTGCCAGTAGTTCGCCCGGGACAGGGGGGGCTATGAACACTGAAGCTTTCTTT
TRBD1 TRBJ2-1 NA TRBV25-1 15 CASKENRGEGDEQFF TGTGCCAGCAAGGAGAACAGGGGAGAAGGGGATGAGCAGTTCTTC
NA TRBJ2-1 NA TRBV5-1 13 CASSWERYNEQFF TGCGCCAGCAGCTGGGAGCGGTACAATGAGCAGTTCTTC
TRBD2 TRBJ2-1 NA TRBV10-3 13 CAAGRGIYNEQFF TGTGCCGCCGGGAGGGGGATCTACAATGAGCAGTTCTTC
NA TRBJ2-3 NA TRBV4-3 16 CASSQDWQFFTDTQYF TGCGCCAGCAGCCAAGATTGGCAGTTCTTCACAGATACGCAGTATTTT
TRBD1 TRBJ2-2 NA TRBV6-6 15 CASSYGRGRTGELFF TGTGCCAGCAGTTACGGCAGGGGGCGGACCGGGGAGCTGTTTTTT
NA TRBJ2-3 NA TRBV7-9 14 CASSSLLERDTQYF TGTGCCAGCAGCTCCCTGTTAGAGCGAGATACGCAGTATTTT
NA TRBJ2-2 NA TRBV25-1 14 CASSEYLTVGELFF TGTGCCAGCAGTGAATACCTGACTGTCGGGGAGCTGTTTTTT
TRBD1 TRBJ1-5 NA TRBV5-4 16 CASSKGQGSLLQPQHF TGTGCCAGCAGCAAGGGACAGGGGTCGCTCCTTCAGCCCCAGCATTTT
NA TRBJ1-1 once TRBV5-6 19 CASSSNLLPRTQGNTEAFF TGTGCCAGCAGCTCCAATTTACTACCCAGGACACAGGGGAACACTGAAGCTTTCTTT
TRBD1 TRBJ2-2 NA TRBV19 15 CASSFGTGNTGELFF TGTGCCAGTAGTTTCGGGACAGGGAACACCGGGGAGCTGTTTTTT
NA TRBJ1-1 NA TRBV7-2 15 CASSANRVMNTEAFF TGTGCCAGCAGCGCAAACAGAGTAATGAACACTGAAGCTTTCTTT
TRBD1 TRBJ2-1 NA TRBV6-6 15 CASSYRTGGGNEQFF TGTGCCAGCAGTTATCGGACAGGGGGCGGAAATGAGCAGTTCTTC
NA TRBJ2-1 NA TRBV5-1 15 CASSLATTRANEQFF TGCGCCAGCAGCTTGGCGACTACAAGGGCCAATGAGCAGTTCTTC
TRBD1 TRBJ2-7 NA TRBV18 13 CASSPTGGYEQYF TGTGCCAGCTCACCTACAGGGGGCTACGAGCAGTACTTC
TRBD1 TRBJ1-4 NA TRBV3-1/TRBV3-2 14 CASSLGQTNEKLFF TGTGCCAGCAGCCTGGGACAGACTAATGAAAAACTGTTTTTT
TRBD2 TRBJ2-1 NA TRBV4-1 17 CASSQVLAGISYNEQFF TGCGCCAGCAGCCAAGTCTTAGCGGGGATCTCCTACAATGAGCAGTTCTTC
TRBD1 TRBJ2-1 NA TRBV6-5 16 CASSLRLTGGYNEQFF TGTGCCAGCAGTTTAAGATTGACAGGGGGGTACAATGAGCAGTTCTTC
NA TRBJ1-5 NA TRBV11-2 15 CASSLDGRGNQPQHF TGTGCCAGCAGCTTAGATGGGAGGGGCAATCAGCCCCAGCATTTT
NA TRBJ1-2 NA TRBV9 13 CASSAGQDYGYTF TGTGCCAGCAGCGCGGGACAAGACTATGGCTACACCTTC
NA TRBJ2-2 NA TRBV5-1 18 CASSLISSWQGSTGELFF TGCGCCAGCAGCTTGATCTCGAGTTGGCAGGGATCTACCGGGGAGCTGTTTTTT
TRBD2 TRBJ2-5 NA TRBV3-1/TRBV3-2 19 CASSQLVVIAGDPGETQYF TGTGCCAGCAGCCAACTGGTGGTAATAGCGGGGGATCCGGGCGAGACCCAGTACTTC
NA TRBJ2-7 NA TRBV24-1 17 CATSDFPLLQGTYEQYF TGTGCCACCAGTGATTTCCCCCTCCTACAGGGAACGTACGAGCAGTACTTC
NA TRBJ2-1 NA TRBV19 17 CASSPRPGPTVLWEQFF TGTGCCAGTAGTCCCCGTCCGGGTCCCACCGTCCTTTGGGAGCAGTTCTTC
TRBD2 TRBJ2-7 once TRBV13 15 CASSLRAGPLYEQYF TGTGCCAGCAGCTTAAGAGCGGGGCCTCTGTACGAGCAGTACTTC
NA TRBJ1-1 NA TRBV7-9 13 CASSRTHSTEAFF TGTGCCAGCAGCCGGACTCACAGTACTGAAGCTTTCTTT
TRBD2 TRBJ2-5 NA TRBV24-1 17 CATSDFPTSGGSETQYF TGTGCCACCAGTGATTTTCCAACTAGCGGGGGTTCGGAGACCCAGTACTTC
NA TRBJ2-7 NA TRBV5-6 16 CASSGGTGQISYEQYF TGTGCCAGCAGCGGAGGGACGGGACAGATCTCCTACGAGCAGTACTTC
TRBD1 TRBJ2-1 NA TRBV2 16 CASREQGQGSYNEQFF TGTGCCAGCAGAGAGCAAGGACAGGGGTCCTACAATGAGCAGTTCTTC
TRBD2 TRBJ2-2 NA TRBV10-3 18 CAISAPYSGTANTGELFF TGTGCCATCAGTGCTCCGTATAGCGGGACCGCGAACACCGGGGAGCTGTTTTTT
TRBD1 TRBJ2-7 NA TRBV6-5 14 CASASGQTSYEQYF TGTGCCAGTGCGTCGGGACAGACCTCCTACGAGCAGTACTTC